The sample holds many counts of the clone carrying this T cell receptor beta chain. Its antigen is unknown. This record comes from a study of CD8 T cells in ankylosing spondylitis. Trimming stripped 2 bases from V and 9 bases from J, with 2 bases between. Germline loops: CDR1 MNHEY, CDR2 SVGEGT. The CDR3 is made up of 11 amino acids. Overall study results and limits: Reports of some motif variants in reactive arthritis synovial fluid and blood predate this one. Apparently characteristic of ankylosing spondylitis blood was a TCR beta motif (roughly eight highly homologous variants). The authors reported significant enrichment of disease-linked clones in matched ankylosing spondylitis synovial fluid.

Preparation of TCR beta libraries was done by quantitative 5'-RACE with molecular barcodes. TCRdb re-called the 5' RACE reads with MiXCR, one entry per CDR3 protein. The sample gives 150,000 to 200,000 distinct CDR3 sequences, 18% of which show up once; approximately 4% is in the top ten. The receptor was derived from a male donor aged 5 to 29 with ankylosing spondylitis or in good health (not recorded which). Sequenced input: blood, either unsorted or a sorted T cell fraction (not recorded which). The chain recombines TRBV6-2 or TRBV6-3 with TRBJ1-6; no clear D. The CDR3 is CASSYVSPLHF. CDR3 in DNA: TGTGCCAGCAGTTACGTTTCACCCCTCCACTTT.